The 17 T cell receptor beta chains given below trace back to one sample, sequenced in a study of siplizumab effects on memory and regulatory T cells. The assay was immunoSEQ multiplex PCR, and TCRdb's table has in-frame clones only and misses some. The table shows about 100,000 clones, with 75% to 95% occurring only once. The sample was CD4+ T cells sorted from blood. The receptors shown here come from a human donor in good health.

This chain joins TRBV5-4 and TRBJ1-1; no firm D call. The CDR3 is 13 amino acids. CDR1 and CDR2 from the germline V gene are SGHNT and YYREEE (reference sequence). V was clipped by 4 bases and J by 3 bases, with 10 bases between them. CDR3 loop: CASSPRGDTEAFF. The DNA of the CDR3 is TGTGCCAGCAGCCCTCGGGGAGACACTGAAGCTTTCTTT. The complete variable domain, with remaining parts taken from reference TRBV5-4 and TRBJ1-1, reads ETGVTQSPTHLIKTRGQQVTLRCSSQSGHNTVSWYQQALGQGPQFIFQYYREEENGRGNFPPRFSGLQFPNYSSELNVNALELDDSALYLCASSPRGDTEAFFGQGTRLTVV.

V usage is TRBV19 and J usage is TRBJ1-5; no firm D call. V was pared by 5 bases and J by 0 bases, with 5 bases between. CDR1 and CDR2 from the germline V gene are LNHDA and SQIVND (reference sequence). CDR3 length: 13 residues. CDR3 nucleotides: TGTGCCAGTAGTCCCGGTAGCAATCAGCCCCAGCATTTT. Its translation: CASSPGSNQPQHF. The full variable domain, completed using reference TRBV19 and TRBJ1-5, is DGGITQSPKYLFRKEGQNVTLSCEQNLNHDAMYWYRQDPGQGLRLIYYSQIVNDFQKGDIAEGYSVSREKKESFPLTVTSAQKNPTAFYLCASSPGSNQPQHFGDGTRLSIL.

The chain joins TRBV9 to TRBJ2-1; 12 nucleotides agree with TRBD2. Trimming cost V 0 bases and J 4 bases; bases outside gene matches: 8. CDR1 SGDLS and CDR2 YYNGEE come from the germline V gene. This CDR3 is 18 amino acids long. The CDR3 DNA reads TGTGCCAGCAGCGTAGTGTCTAGCGGGGGGGCCTTATACAATGAGCAGTTCTTC. Translation: CASSVVSSGGALYNEQFF.

V and J are TRBV5-4 and TRBJ2-3; 8 positions agree with TRBD2. J gave up 2 bases and V 0 bases, and 5 bases lay outside the gene matches. Germline V gives CDR1 SGHNT, CDR2 YYREEE (reference sequence). The CDR3 is 16 residues long. CDR3 DNA: TGTGCCAGCAGCTTGGAACGGGGGGGGGTCACAGATACGCAGTATTTT. Translation: CASSLERGGVTDTQYF.

This clone has only a few counts. The chain has TRBV5-1 and TRBJ2-7; a weak D match, TRBD2 (6 bases). The V and J ends lost 6 bases and 6 bases respectively, with 25 bases between them. This CDR3 contains 16 residues. Germline V gene sequence: CDR1 SGHRS, CDR2 YFSETQ. CDR3 nucleotides: TGCGCCAGCAACCCACGCGCGGGGACCTCTTCCCCCGAGCAGTACTTC. This translates into CASNPRAGTSSPEQYF.

This clone showed up just once. The chain employs TRBV21-1 and TRBJ1-1. TRBV21-1 corresponds to a pseudogene. This CDR3 has 17 amino acids. This CDR3 reads CASSKGRLGTVWAEAFF. CDR3 sequence (DNA): TGTGCCAGCAGCAAAGGGCGTCTGGGGACCGTCTGGGCTGAAGCTTTCTTT.

The chain is built from TRBV13 and TRBJ2-7; D is possibly TRBD2 (6 bases). CDR1 and CDR2 from the germline V gene are PRHDT and FYEKMQ (reference sequence). Between the trimmed V and J ends, which lost 5 bases and 6 bases, there was a span of 17 bases. This CDR3 region has 14 residues. CDR3 sequence: CASSQTRQGREQYF. In DNA, the CDR3 is TGTGCCAGCAGCCAGACTAGGCAGGGACGCGAGCAGTACTTC. Drawing the rest from reference TRBV13 and TRBJ2-7, the complete variable domain is AAGVIQSPRHLIKEKRETATLKCYPIPRHDTVYWYQQGPGQDPQFLISFYEKMQSDKGSIPDRFSAQQFSDYHSELNMSSLELGDSALYFCASSQTRQGREQYFGPGTRLTVT.

The J gene is TRBJ2-6, the V gene TRBV28; D tentatively reads TRBD1 or TRBD2 (5 bases each). This CDR3 contains 18 residues. The V end lost 6 bases, the J end lost 2 bases, and 20 bases lay between the germline ends. CDR1 is MDHEN, CDR2 SYDVKM, per germline. In DNA, the CDR3 is TGTGCCAGCAGAGGGGCTGCCGGGACCCAGGCTGGGGCCAACGTCCTGACTTTC. It is translated as CASRGAAGTQAGANVLTF. Looking up the rest from reference TRBV28 and TRBJ2-6 gives the full variable domain: DVKVTQSSRYLVKRTGEKVFLECVQDMDHENMFWYRQDPGLGLRLIYFSYDVKMKEKGDIPEGYSVSREKKERFSLILESASTNQTSMYLCASRGAAGTQAGANVLTFGAGSRLTVL.

The rearrangement uses TRBV7-3 and TRBJ2-2; D remains ambiguous. Germline V gene data show CDR1 as SGHTA and CDR2 as FQGTGA. Trimming took 1 base from V and 2 from J, leaving 8 bases between them. CDR3 length equals 15 residues. The CDR3 reads CASSLIGVNTGELFF. The CDR3 nucleotides are TGTGCCAGCAGCTTAATTGGGGTAAACACCGGGGAGCTGTTTTTT.

The chain employs TRBV5-1 and TRBJ2-2; 8 bases fit TRBD1. The CDR3 has 17 amino acids. Losses at the gene ends were 3 bases for V and 4 bases for J; bases not matched to a gene: 11. Germline CDR1 SGHRS, CDR2 YFSETQ. The CDR3 DNA reads TGCGCCAGCAGCTCCATTTTGGGGACAGGAGGCACCGGGGAGCTGTTTTTT. This codes for CASSSILGTGGTGELFF.

A remark on this clone: Other DNA variants within this sample encode the same CDR3. The J gene is TRBJ2-3, the V gene TRBV27; tentatively, D is TRBD1 (6 bases). Trimming took off 2 bases at V and 1 base at J, with 10 bases between the two ends. Germline V gene sequence: CDR1 MNHEY, CDR2 SMNVEV (reference sequence). The CDR3 extends over 15 amino acids. The CDR3 loop reads CASSLGGGGTDTQYF. CDR3 nucleotide sequence: TGTGCCAGCAGTTTAGGGGGCGGAGGCACAGATACGCAGTATTTT.

This clone is a singleton in its sample. This chain joins TRBV28 and TRBJ2-5; no definite D call. V lost 5 bases to trimming and J lost 2 bases, with 12 bases between them. CDR1 MDHEN and CDR2 SYDVKM come from the germline V gene. This CDR3 has 14 residues. The chain's CDR3 is CASSPGTIQETQYF. In DNA, the CDR3 is TGTGCCAGCAGTCCAGGAACGATACAAGAGACCCAGTACTTC. Complete variable domain (other parts from reference TRBV28 and TRBJ2-5): DVKVTQSSRYLVKRTGEKVFLECVQDMDHENMFWYRQDPGLGLRLIYFSYDVKMKEKGDIPEGYSVSREKKERFSLILESASTNQTSMYLCASSPGTIQETQYFGPGTRLLVL.

This chain uses TRBV4-2 with TRBJ2-7, with 15 bases lining up with TRBD2. CDR1 and CDR2 from the germline V gene are LGHNA and YNFKEQ. The CDR3 sequence is 19 residues long. V dropped 1 base and J dropped 3; count of bases not matched to a gene: 10. The CDR3 DNA is TGTGCCAGCAGCCAAGGGGCCTCAGGACTAGCGGGGGGGTTCTACGAGCAGTACTTC. Translated, it gives CASSQGASGLAGGFYEQYF.

This clone was seen only once. The V call is TRBV5-3, the J call TRBJ1-5; TRBD1 matches at 9 bases. TRBV5-3 is sorted into the ORF group, with uncertain function. CDR3 length: 16 amino acids. V was clipped by 6 bases and J by 4 bases; unmatched bases: 11. The CDR3 nucleotides read TGTGCCAGAACTATAAACAGGACAGGGGCTAATCAGCCCCAGCATTTT. Protein product: CARTINRTGANQPQHF.

For the CDR3, the DNA is TGCGCCAGCAGTGATTCCCGGGACACCGAACCCTCTGGGGCCAACGTCCTGACTTTC. Translating it yields CASSDSRDTEPSGANVLTF. The chain uses TRBV10-2 and TRBJ2-6, with D perhaps matching TRBD1 (6 bases). Germline assignment: CDR1 WSHSY and CDR2 SAAADI. Trimming removed 3 bases from V and 0 bases from J, with 18 bases in between. This CDR3 is built from 19 residues.

The chain is built from TRBV29-1 and TRBJ1-4; 7 bases line up with TRBD1. Germline V lookup: CDR1 SQVTM, CDR2 ANQGSEA. The CDR3 sequence is 12 residues long. V lost 8 bases and J lost 6; bases outside the gene matches: 6. CDR3 residues: CSIGTDYEKLFF. For the CDR3, the DNA is TGCAGCATCGGGACAGATTATGAAAAACTGTTTTTT.

The chain combines TRBV27 with TRBJ1-1; tentative D call: TRBD1 (5 bases). The V end lost 6 bases, the J end lost 5 bases, and 13 bases lay between the germline ends. The germline V gene encodes CDR1 MNHEY and CDR2 SMNVEV (reference sequence). This CDR3 region has 13 residues. For the CDR3, the DNA is TGTGCCAGCAGGCCCGGGGGGGGGACTGAAGCTTTCTTT. As protein: CASRPGGGTEAFF.